This is a list of T cell receptor beta chains from one sample in a study of cytomegalovirus exposure and HLA in healthy donors. Clones were sequenced by immunoSEQ multiplex PCR, and TCRdb holds only the in-frame ones, with some missing. The repertoire holds about 170,000 clones, roughly 85% seen once, with about 2.7% in the top ten. Source material: PBMCs. These receptor sequences come from a man aged 30-40 years in good health and CMV-seropositive. Each CDR3 is given without its conserved first and last residue.

v_call cdr3_aa
TRBV19 ASSTTGTGVGGYT
TRBV7-2 ASSLVSLKDEQY
TRBV7-8 ASSPKRQGGDGYT
TRBV11-2 ASSREYEQF
TRBV2 ASKFLAGEGELF
TRBV15 ATSTVNTEAF
TRBV7-8 ASSSRGGGTGIYGYT
TRBV9 ASSVGPPAGGLLSYNEQF
TRBV5-6 ASSLVPDREETQY
TRBV4-1 ASSHRQRLAPNEKLF
TRBV5-1 ASSPLLAEASYEQY
TRBV10-3 ATLDGGNQETQY
TRBV30 AWSQGERGYT
TRBV9 ASSVGRGRGNTGELF
TRBV7-8 ASSPRVGWTGELF